This is a list of T cell receptor beta chains from one sample in a study of PD-1 blockade in classical Hodgkin lymphoma. Assay used: immunoSEQ multiplex PCR; TCRdb lists only in-frame clones, some missing. The data contain roughly 31,000 clones, around three quarters of them singletons. The sequenced sample was peripheral blood mononuclear cells (PBMCs), obtained before the second cycle of nivolumab. The receptors originated from a human donor with classical Hodgkin lymphoma. Both conserved end residues are part of each CDR3. D genes are given only for firm matches. Only part of the rows carry a size: once, few, many, or a class if the clone is expanded.

CDR3 protein	CDR3 DNA	V gene	J gene	clone size	D gene
CASSGDRGYEQYF	TGCGCCAGCAGTGGGGACAGGGGCTACGAGCAGTACTTC	TRBV10-1	TRBJ2-7	few	TRBD1
CASSLGPQGDYGYTF	TGCGCCAGCAGCTTGGGTCCTCAGGGGGACTATGGCTACACCTTC	TRBV5-1	TRBJ1-2	-	TRBD1
CASSLVGQVNTEAFF	TGTGCCAGCAGCCTAGTGGGACAGGTGAACACTGAAGCTTTCTTT	TRBV7-2	TRBJ1-1	-	TRBD1
CASSSTGNPLHF	TGTGCCAGCAGTTCGACAGGGAATCCCCTCCACTTT	TRBV28	TRBJ1-6	few	TRBD1
CASSLAWVTEAFF	TGTGCCAGCAGCTTAGCGTGGGTCACTGAAGCTTTCTTT	TRBV7-2	TRBJ1-1	-	-
CAWALPTGMNTEAFF	TGTGCCTGGGCTCTACCAACAGGGATGAACACTGAAGCTTTCTTT	TRBV30	TRBJ1-1	-	-
CASSPGPTLSEQFF	TGTGCCAGCTCACCCGGGCCCACGCTTAGCGAGCAGTTCTTC	TRBV18	TRBJ2-1	-	-
CASSPYLGLAGGNTGELFF	TGTGCCAGTAGTCCCTACCTGGGACTAGCGGGCGGTAACACCGGGGAGCTGTTTTTT	TRBV19	TRBJ2-2	few	TRBD2
CASRGTGESYGYTF	TGTGCCAGCAGGGGGACAGGGGAGAGCTATGGCTACACCTTC	TRBV28	TRBJ1-2	few	TRBD1
CASSPLISGPAPTGELFF	TGTGCCAGCTCACCACTAATCAGCGGACCCGCCCCCACCGGGGAGCTGTTTTTT	TRBV18	TRBJ2-2	-	-
CASSQDVTGIGYTF	TGTGCCAGCTCGCAAGACGTGACAGGTATTGGCTACACCTTC	TRBV18	TRBJ1-2	-	-
CASSFRNEQYF	TGTGCCAGCAGCTTCCGGAACGAGCAGTACTTC	TRBV5-6	TRBJ2-7	-	-
CASSRDKTSPLHF	TGTGCCAGCTCCCGGGATAAGACTTCACCCCTCCACTTT	TRBV2	TRBJ1-6	medium-sized	-
CASSLAARPNEKLFF	TGTGCCAGCAGCTTAGCTGCGCGCCCTAATGAAAAACTGTTTTTT	TRBV7-6	TRBJ1-4	few	-
CASSSMTETQYF	TGTGCCAGCAGCTCAATGACAGAGACCCAGTACTTC	TRBV13	TRBJ2-5	-	-
CASSAPARGQGDQPQHF	TGTGCCAGCAGTGCTCCAGCACGGGGACAGGGGGATCAGCCCCAGCATTTT	TRBV2	TRBJ1-5	-	TRBD1
CASRDSNQPQHF	TGTGCCAGCAGAGATAGCAATCAGCCCCAGCATTTT	TRBV6-6	TRBJ1-5	-	-
CASALVGTEAFF	TGTGCCAGCGCCCTAGTCGGTACTGAAGCTTTCTTT	TRBV6-5	TRBJ1-1	-	-
CASSLGKTQYF	TGTGCCAGCAGTTTAGGAAAGACCCAGTACTTC	TRBV7-9	TRBJ2-5	-	-
CASSLGASGRGNIQYF	TGTGCCAGCAGCTTAGGGGCCAGCGGGAGGGGGAACATTCAGTACTTC	TRBV7-2	TRBJ2-4	-	TRBD2
CAWSVARAYEQYF	TGTGCCTGGAGTGTTGCCAGGGCCTACGAGCAGTACTTC	TRBV30	TRBJ2-7	-	-
CASSPRQFADTQYF	TGTGCCAGCAGCCCCCGACAGTTTGCAGATACGCAGTATTTT	TRBV7-2	TRBJ2-3	-	-
CASSEATYMNTEAFF	TGTGCCAGCAGTGAAGCGACCTATATGAACACTGAAGCTTTCTTT	TRBV2	TRBJ1-1	medium-sized	-
CASSLGGAQGYTF	TGCGCCAGCAGCTTAGGGGGGGCGCAGGGCTACACCTTC	TRBV5-1	TRBJ1-2	-	-
CASSLQLREWETQYF	TGCGCCAGCAGCTTACAGCTCAGGGAATGGGAGACCCAGTACTTC	TRBV5-1	TRBJ2-5	-	-
CASSLEGLAGPGELFF	TGTGCCAGCAGCTTAGAGGGACTAGCGGGACCCGGGGAGCTGTTTTTT	TRBV7-9	TRBJ2-2	once	TRBD2
CASSPYDEGGRYEQYF	TGTGCCAGCAGTCCCTACGACGAGGGCGGCCGCTACGAGCAGTACTTC	TRBV28	TRBJ2-7	few	-
CASSGGTSGSRYEQYF	TGTGCCAGCAGCGGCGGGACTAGCGGGAGTAGGTACGAGCAGTACTTC	TRBV9	TRBJ2-7	-	TRBD2
CASRLDDVETQYF	TGTGCCAGCAGATTAGACGACGTAGAGACCCAGTACTTC	TRBV2	TRBJ2-5	-	-
CASSSYRGSTGELFF	TGTGCCAGCAGTTCCTACAGGGGGAGCACCGGGGAGCTGTTTTTT	TRBV6-5	TRBJ2-2	-	TRBD1
CASSSDAWGYTF	TGTGCCAGCAGCTCAGACGCGTGGGGCTACACCTTC	TRBV28	TRBJ1-2	-	-
CASSYLGQGNSPLHF	TGTGCCAGCAGTTACTTGGGACAGGGCAATTCACCCCTCCACTTT	TRBV6-6	TRBJ1-6	few	TRBD1
CASSKGVGEQFF	TGTGCCAGCAGCAAAGGGGTAGGTGAGCAGTTCTTC	TRBV4-2	TRBJ2-1	-	-
CASSQPDSPANYGYTF	TGTGCCAGCAGCCAACCGGACAGTCCCGCTAACTATGGCTACACCTTC	TRBV4-2	TRBJ1-2	-	-
CASSLLAGPYNSPLHF	TGTGCCAGCAGCTTACTAGCGGGACCTTATAATTCACCCCTCCACTTT	TRBV5-6	TRBJ1-6	-	-
CASSFGGSGNTIYF	TGTGCCAGCAGTTTCGGGGGGTCTGGAAACACCATATATTTT	TRBV28	TRBJ1-3	-	-
CASSLGAGGYEQYF	TGTGCCAGCAGTTTAGGGGCCGGTGGGTACGAGCAGTACTTC	TRBV6-5	TRBJ2-7	-	-
CSVGKGPVVNQPQHF	TGCAGCGTTGGGAAGGGGCCAGTGGTGAATCAGCCCCAGCATTTT	TRBV29-1	TRBJ1-5	-	-
CASSDGRGIYGYTF	TGTGCCAGCAGTGACGGCCGGGGGATTTATGGCTACACCTTC	TRBV2	TRBJ1-2	-	-
CASSAQSTNTGELFF	TGTGCCAGCAGCGCGCAGTCTACCAACACCGGGGAGCTGTTTTTT	TRBV14	TRBJ2-2	-	-
CASSMTGGSYEQYF	TGTGCCAGTAGTATGACAGGTGGGTCCTACGAGCAGTACTTC	TRBV19	TRBJ2-7	-	-
CASSLWRGRSNEQYF	TGTGCCAGCAGTCTCTGGAGGGGGCGATCCAACGAGCAGTACTTC	TRBV6-1	TRBJ2-7	-	-
CASSLGLDRGHGYTF	TGCGCCAGCAGCTTGGGGCTTGACAGGGGTCATGGCTACACCTTC	TRBV5-1	TRBJ1-2	-	TRBD1
CASSQGGGYTF	TGTGCCAGCAGTCAGGGGGGCGGCTACACCTTC	TRBV2	TRBJ1-2	few	TRBD1
CASSISLNTEAFF	TGTGCCAGTAGTATTAGCCTGAACACTGAAGCTTTCTTT	TRBV19	TRBJ1-1	few	-
CASSDPGRPNYGYTF	TGTGCCAGCAGTGACCCGGGACGGCCTAACTATGGCTACACCTTC	TRBV6-1	TRBJ1-2	once	-
CASSPTREGSLGGYTF	TGTGCCAGCAGCCCCACCAGGGAGGGTTCATTGGGGGGCTACACCTTC	TRBV28	TRBJ1-2	once	-
CASSLSSGGTDTQYF	TGTGCCAGCAGCTTATCTAGCGGGGGCACAGATACGCAGTATTTT	TRBV7-8	TRBJ2-3	-	TRBD2
CASSGWGTSTDTQYF	TGTGCCAGCAGTGGTTGGGGGACCAGCACAGATACGCAGTATTTT	TRBV6-1	TRBJ2-3	-	-